This TCR beta chain was found in a study of shared clonotypes between healthy human individuals. The V gene's germline CDR1 is SGHNT and CDR2 YYREEE (reference sequence). With V trimmed by 4 bases and J by 1 base, 11 bases remained unmatched. The CDR3 runs 16 residues. Broader study findings: Represented diversity (both genetic and exposure-history) was limited by the small number of donors.

Per the authors' pipeline: Because ImmunoSEQ provided only junction sequences with no quality scores, the filtering differed. Only in-frame clones appear in the TCRdb table, and some are missing; sequencing was by immunoSEQ multiplex PCR. V, J and clone size were drawn from that table, and D and trimming were deduced from the DNA. The data hold some 2,500,000 clones, with 93% observed a single time. A remark on this clone: Antigen: not known.

V and J are TRBV5-4 and TRBJ2-7, with 7 bases that match TRBD2. Sample: naive CD4+ T cells from PBMCs. Sample subset: CD45RA+ positively selected. The TCR sequence derives from a man between 18 and 29 years old in good health. Some clones in this sample may be carry-over from other donors' samples. The CDR3 DNA is TGTGCCAGCAGCCCCGCGGGAGCTAAAAGTTCCTACGAGCAGTACTTC. This sequence encodes CASSPAGAKSSYEQYF.